Below, 7 T cell receptor beta chains from the same sample are listed, as sequenced in a study of T cell responses to AZD1222 COVID-19 vaccine. Sequenced by immunoSEQ multiplex PCR; TCRdb stores in-frame clones only, minus some. The sample records about 120,000 clones, approximately 85% being singletons. Specimen: peripheral blood, collected on day 0 of AZD1222 vaccination. The receptors derive from an adult in good health.

This chain connects TRBV28 to TRBJ1-2, with a possible D match to TRBD1 (6 bases). Looked up from germline, CDR1 is MDHEN and CDR2 is SYDVKM. The CDR3 runs to 16 residues. Trimming removed 5 bases from V and 2 bases from J, with 18 bases in between. CDR3 sequence: CASSPPGVRGNYGYTF. CDR3 DNA sequence: TGTGCCAGCAGTCCTCCAGGGGTAAGGGGAAACTATGGCTACACCTTC.

The V and J genes are TRBV5-1 and TRBJ2-3; 8 bases align to TRBD2. The CDR3 runs 13 residues. Trimming took 6 bases from V and 4 from J; bases not matched to a gene: 4. The germline CDR1 and CDR2 sequences are SGHRS and YFSETQ. The CDR3 DNA follows: TGCGCCAGCACCAGCGGGGGCGCAGATACGCAGTATTTT. It codes for CASTSGGADTQYF.

The genes are TRBV5-6 and TRBJ1-1; 11 bases map to TRBD1. The V gene end was trimmed by 2 bases and the J gene end by 4 bases; junction bases not matched to a gene: 4. CDR3 length equals 15 residues. CDR1 and CDR2 from the germline V gene are SGHDT and YYEEEE. The CDR3 sequence: CASSFSGTGGTEAFF. CDR3 DNA sequence: TGTGCCAGCAGCTTTTCCGGGACAGGGGGCACTGAAGCTTTCTTT. Based on the CDR3 plus reference TRBV5-6 and TRBJ1-1, the full variable domain is DAGVTQSPTHLIKTRGQQVTLRCSPKSGHDTVSWYQQALGQGPQFIFQYYEEEERQRGNFPDRFSGHQFPNYSSELNVNALLLGDSALYLCASSFSGTGGTEAFFGQGTRLTVV.

The rearrangement uses TRBV5-4 and TRBJ2-7, with 9 bases identical to TRBD2. Trimming took 6 bases from V and 6 from J; bases not matched to a gene: 13. Germline-derived CDR1 and CDR2 are SGHNT and YYREEE (reference sequence). The CDR3 covers 15 residues. CDR3 nucleotide sequence: TGTGCCAGCAAAGCGGGGGGCAGGGTAGAGGGCGAGCAGTACTTC. Translation: CASKAGGRVEGEQYF.

The chain is built from TRBV6-5 and TRBJ1-6; TRBD1 is a possible D gene (5 bases). The CDR3 loop spans 14 amino acids. V gave up 7 bases and J gave up 7 bases, with 14 bases separating them. Looked up from germline, CDR1 is MNHEY and CDR2 is SVGAGI. CDR3: CASKGPDGNSPLHF. The CDR3 DNA reads as TGTGCCAGCAAGGGGCCCGACGGGAATTCACCCCTCCACTTT.

The chain links TRBV19 to TRBJ1-1, with no clear D. The CDR3 covers 14 residues. CDR1 is LNHDA and CDR2 is SQIVND in the germline V gene (reference sequence). Trimming removed 3 bases from V and 0 bases from J, with 8 bases in between. CDR3 loop: CASSISLLNTEAFF. The CDR3 DNA is TGTGCCAGTAGTATTTCCCTTTTGAACACTGAAGCTTTCTTT.

The V and J genes are TRBV5-1 and TRBJ2-7, with 8 bases lining up with TRBD1. Germline CDR1 SGHRS, CDR2 YFSETQ. This CDR3 is 14 amino acids long. Unmatched junction bases numbered 4, after V lost 4 bases and J lost 1 base. The CDR3 region is CASSPGTGSYEQYF. The CDR3, as DNA: TGCGCCAGCAGCCCCGGGACAGGATCCTACGAGCAGTACTTC.